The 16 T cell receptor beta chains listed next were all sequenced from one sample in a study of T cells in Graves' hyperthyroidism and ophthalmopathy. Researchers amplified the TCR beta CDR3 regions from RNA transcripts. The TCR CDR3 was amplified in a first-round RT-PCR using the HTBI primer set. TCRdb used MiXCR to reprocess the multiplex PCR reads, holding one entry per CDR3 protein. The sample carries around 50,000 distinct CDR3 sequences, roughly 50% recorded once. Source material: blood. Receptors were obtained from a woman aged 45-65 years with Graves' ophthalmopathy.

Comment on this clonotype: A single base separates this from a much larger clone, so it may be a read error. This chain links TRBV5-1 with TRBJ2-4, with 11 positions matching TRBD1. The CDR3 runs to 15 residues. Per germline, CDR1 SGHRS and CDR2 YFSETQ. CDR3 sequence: CAGSSPGQGANIQYF. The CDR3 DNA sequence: TGCGCCGGCAGCTCCCCCGGACAGGGGGCCAACATTCAGTACTTC.

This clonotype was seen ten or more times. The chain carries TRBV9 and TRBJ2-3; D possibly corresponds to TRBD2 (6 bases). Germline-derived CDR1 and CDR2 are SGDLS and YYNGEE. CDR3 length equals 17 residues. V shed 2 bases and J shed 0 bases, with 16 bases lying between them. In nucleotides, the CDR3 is TGTGCCAGCAGCGTCTCCCCTGCGGGGTCTAGCACAGATACGCAGTATTTT. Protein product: CASSVSPAGSSTDTQYF.

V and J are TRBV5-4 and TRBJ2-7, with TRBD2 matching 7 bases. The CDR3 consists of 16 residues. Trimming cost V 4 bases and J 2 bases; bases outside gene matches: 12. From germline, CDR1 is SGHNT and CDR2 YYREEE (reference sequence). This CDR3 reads CASSGLGEGRAYEQYF. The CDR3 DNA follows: TGTGCCAGCAGCGGGTTGGGGGAGGGGAGGGCCTACGAGCAGTACTTC.

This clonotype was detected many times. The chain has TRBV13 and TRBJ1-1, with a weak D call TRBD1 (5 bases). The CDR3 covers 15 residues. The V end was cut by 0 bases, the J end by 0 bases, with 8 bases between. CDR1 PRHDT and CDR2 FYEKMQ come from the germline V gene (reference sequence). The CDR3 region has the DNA TGTGCCAGCAGCTTAGGGGGGGAGATGAACACTGAAGCTTTCTTT. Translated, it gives CASSLGGEMNTEAFF.

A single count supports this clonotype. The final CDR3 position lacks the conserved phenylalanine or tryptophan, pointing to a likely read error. CDR3 residues: CASSMTEGTDTQYC. The CDR3 bases are TGTGCCAGCAGCATGACAGAGGGCACAGATACGCAGTATTGT. The V call is TRBV7-2, the J call TRBJ2-3; a possible D gene is TRBD1 (5 bases). The CDR3 covers 14 residues. The germline gives CDR1 SGHTA, CDR2 FQGNSA. Trimming left V 5 bases short and J 1 base short, with 10 bases between.

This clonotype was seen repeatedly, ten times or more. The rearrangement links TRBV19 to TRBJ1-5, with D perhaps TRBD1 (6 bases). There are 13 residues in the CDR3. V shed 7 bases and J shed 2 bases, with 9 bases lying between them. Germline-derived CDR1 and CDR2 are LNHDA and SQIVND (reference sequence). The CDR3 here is CASTRQGNQPQHF. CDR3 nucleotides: TGTGCCAGTACACGACAGGGCAATCAGCCCCAGCATTTT.

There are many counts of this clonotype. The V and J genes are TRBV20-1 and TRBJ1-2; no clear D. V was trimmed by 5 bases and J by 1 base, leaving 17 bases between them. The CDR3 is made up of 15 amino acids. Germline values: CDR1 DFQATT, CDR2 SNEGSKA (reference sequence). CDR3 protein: CSAEGGRSLNYGYTF. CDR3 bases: TGCAGTGCTGAGGGTGGCAGGAGCCTTAACTATGGCTACACCTTC.

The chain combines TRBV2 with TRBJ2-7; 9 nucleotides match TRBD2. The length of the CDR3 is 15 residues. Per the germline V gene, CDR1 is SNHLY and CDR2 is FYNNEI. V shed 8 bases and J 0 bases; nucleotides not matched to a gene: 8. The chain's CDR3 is CASGRLAANSYEQYF. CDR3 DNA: TGTGCCAGCGGTCGACTAGCGGCAAACTCCTACGAGCAGTACTTC.

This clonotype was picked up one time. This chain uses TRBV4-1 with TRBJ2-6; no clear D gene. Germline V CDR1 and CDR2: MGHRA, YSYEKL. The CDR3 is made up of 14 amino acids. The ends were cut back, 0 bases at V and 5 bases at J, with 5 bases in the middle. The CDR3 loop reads CASSQDFWANVLTF. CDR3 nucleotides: TGCGCCAGCAGCCAAGATTTCTGGGCCAACGTCCTGACTTTC.

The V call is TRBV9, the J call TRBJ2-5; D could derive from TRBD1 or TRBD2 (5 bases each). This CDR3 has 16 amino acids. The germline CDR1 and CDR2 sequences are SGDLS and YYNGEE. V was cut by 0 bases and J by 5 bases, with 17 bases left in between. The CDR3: CASSVGGAAGVETQYF. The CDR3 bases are TGTGCCAGCAGCGTAGGAGGGGCCGCCGGCGTGGAGACCCAGTACTTC.

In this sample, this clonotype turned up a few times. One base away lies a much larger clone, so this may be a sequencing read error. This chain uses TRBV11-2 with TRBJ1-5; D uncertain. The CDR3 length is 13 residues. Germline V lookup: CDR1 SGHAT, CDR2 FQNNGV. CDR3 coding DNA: TGTGTCAGCAGCTTAGCCCCCCGTCAGGCCCAGCATTTT. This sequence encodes CVSSLAPRQAQHF. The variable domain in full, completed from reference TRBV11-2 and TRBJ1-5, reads EAGVAQSPRYKIIEKRQSVAFWCNPISGHATLYWYQQILGQGPKLLIQFQNNGVVDDSQLPKDRFSAERLKGVDSTLKIQPAKLEDSAVYLCVSSLAPRQAQHFGDGTRLSIL.

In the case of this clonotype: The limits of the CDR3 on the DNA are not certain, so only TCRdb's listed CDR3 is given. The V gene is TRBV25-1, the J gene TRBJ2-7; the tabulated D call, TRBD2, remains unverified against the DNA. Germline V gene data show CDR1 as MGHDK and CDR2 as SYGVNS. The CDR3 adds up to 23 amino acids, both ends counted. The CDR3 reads CASSFYICSARGLDAFNLYEQYF.

The DNA of the CDR3 is TGTGCCAGCAGCGTACGGGGAACAGATACGCAGTATTTT. Its protein product is CASSVRGTDTQYF. The rearrangement links TRBV7-8 to TRBJ2-3, with a possible D match to TRBD2 (5 bases). The CDR3 runs 13 residues. Trimming removed 5 bases from V and 3 bases from J, with 9 bases in between. CDR1 SGHVS and CDR2 FQNEAQ come from the germline V gene. The whole variable domain, filled in from reference TRBV7-8 and TRBJ2-3, reads GAGVSQSPRYKVAKRGQDVALRCDPISGHVSLFWYQQALGQGPEFLTYFQNEAQLDKSGLPSDRFFAERPEGSVSTLKIQRTQQEDSAVYLCASSVRGTDTQYFGPGTRLTVL.

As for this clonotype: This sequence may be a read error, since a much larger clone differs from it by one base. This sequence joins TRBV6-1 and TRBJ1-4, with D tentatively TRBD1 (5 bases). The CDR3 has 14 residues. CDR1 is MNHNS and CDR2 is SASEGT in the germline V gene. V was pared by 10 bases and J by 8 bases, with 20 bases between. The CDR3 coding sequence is TGTGCCACCTCTAGCGGGACGGGGGAGGAAAAACTGTTTTTT. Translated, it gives CATSSGTGEEKLFF.

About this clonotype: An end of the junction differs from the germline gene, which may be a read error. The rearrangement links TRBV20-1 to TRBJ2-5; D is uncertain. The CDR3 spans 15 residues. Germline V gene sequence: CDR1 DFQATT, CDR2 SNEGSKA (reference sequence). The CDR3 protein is CSATSFRRAQETQYF. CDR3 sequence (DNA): TGCAGCGCTACATCCTTTCGACGAGCCCAAGAGACCCAGTACTTC.

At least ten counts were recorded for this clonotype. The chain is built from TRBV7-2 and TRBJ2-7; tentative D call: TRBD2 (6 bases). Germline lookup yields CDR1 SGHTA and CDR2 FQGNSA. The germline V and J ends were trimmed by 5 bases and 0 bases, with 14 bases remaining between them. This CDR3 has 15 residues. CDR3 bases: TGTGCCAGCAGCGCCGGGACTCCGTTCTCCTACGAGCAGTACTTC. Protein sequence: CASSAGTPFSYEQYF. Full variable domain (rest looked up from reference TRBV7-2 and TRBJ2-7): GAGVSQSPSNKVTEKGKDVELRCDPISGHTALYWYRQSLGQGLEFLIYFQGNSAPDKSGLPSDRFSAERTGGSVSTLTIQRTQQEDSAVYLCASSAGTPFSYEQYFGPGTRLTVT.